The 21 T cell receptor beta chains in this list originate from one sample, sequenced in a study of CD8 T cells in ankylosing spondylitis. These receptors lack a known antigen. TCRdb analysed the 5' RACE reads with MiXCR anew, one entry per CDR3 protein. The sample lists under 250,000 distinct CDR3 sequences; more than 5.5% were seen once. General study points: Roughly eight highly homologous variants made up a TCR beta motif that seemed to typify ankylosing spondylitis blood.

Material: blood, either unsorted or a sorted T cell fraction (not recorded which). The receptors were sampled from a male donor with ankylosing spondylitis.

This clonotype appeared a few times. The chain combines TRBV6-6 with TRBJ2-7; D ambiguous. This CDR3 spans 12 amino acids. Germline CDR1 MNHNY, CDR2 SVGAGI (reference sequence). V was shortened by 8 bases and J by 2 bases, with 10 bases between the two germline ends. Written as DNA, the CDR3 is TGTGCCAGCCGGACCACAACCTACGAGCAGTACTTC. Protein sequence: CASRTTTYEQYF.

Many counts were recorded for this clonotype. V usage is TRBV25-1 and J usage is TRBJ2-7; the D is unclear. The germline V gene encodes CDR1 MGHDK and CDR2 SYGVNS. The CDR3 is 11 residues long. Trimming took off 4 bases at V and 8 bases at J, with 9 bases between the two ends. CDR3: CASSGRLQQYF. The CDR3 nucleotides read TGTGCCAGCAGTGGGCGCTTGCAGCAGTACTTC.

This sequence joins TRBV20-1 and TRBJ1-1; D is undetermined. The V and J ends lost 6 bases and 0 bases respectively, with 11 bases between them. From germline, CDR1 is DFQATT and CDR2 SNEGSKA (reference sequence). CDR3 size: 13 residues. Here the CDR3 reads CSAREVMNTEAFF. In nucleotides, the CDR3 is TGCAGTGCAAGGGAGGTTATGAACACTGAAGCTTTCTTT.

In this sample, this clonotype turned up many times. V and J are TRBV4-1 and TRBJ1-1; no definite D call. With 1 base removed from V and 1 base from J, the gap between germline ends came to 7 bases. CDR3 length: 14 residues. From germline, CDR1 is MGHRA and CDR2 YSYEKL. CDR3 nucleotide sequence: TGCGCCAGCAGCCAAGTTTCGGGGAACACTGAAGCTTTCTTT. This sequence encodes CASSQVSGNTEAFF.

J is TRBJ2-7 and V is TRBV13; a weak D match, TRBD2 (6 bases). The CDR3 spans 13 residues. Between the trimmed V and J ends, which lost 5 bases and 2 bases, there was a span of 10 bases. The germline gives CDR1 PRHDT, CDR2 FYEKMQ (reference sequence). The DNA for the CDR3 is TGTGCCAGCAGCGTAGCGGCACCCTACGAGCAGTACTTC. Its protein is CASSVAAPYEQYF. Complete variable domain (other parts from reference TRBV13 and TRBJ2-7): AAGVIQSPRHLIKEKRETATLKCYPIPRHDTVYWYQQGPGQDPQFLISFYEKMQSDKGSIPDRFSAQQFSDYHSELNMSSLELGDSALYFCASSVAAPYEQYFGPGTRLTVT.

This clonotype was counted ten times or more. This sequence joins TRBV15 and TRBJ2-3; 8 nucleotides align to TRBD2. The V gene end was trimmed by 3 bases and the J gene end by 1 base; junction bases not matched to a gene: 3. Germline V CDR1 and CDR2: LNHNV, YYDKDF (reference sequence). The CDR3 covers 15 residues. The CDR3 loop is CATSSGGAGTDTQYF. CDR3 DNA sequence: TGTGCCACCAGCAGCGGGGGGGCCGGCACAGATACGCAGTATTTT.

This chain links TRBV7-9 with TRBJ2-3; TRBD2 aligns across 10 bases. Germline CDR1 and CDR2: SEHNR and FQNEAQ (reference sequence). V dropped 2 bases and J dropped 5; count of bases not matched to a gene: 4. There are 15 residues in the CDR3. CDR3 region: CASSLKERGGDTQYF. The CDR3 DNA is TGTGCCAGCAGCTTAAAGGAGCGGGGGGGAGATACGCAGTATTTT. Drawing the rest from reference TRBV7-9 and TRBJ2-3, the complete variable domain is DTGVSQNPRHKITKRGQNVTFRCDPISEHNRLYWYRQTLGQGPEFLTYFQNEAQLEKSRLLSDRFSAERPKGSFSTLEIQRTEQGDSAMYLCASSLKERGGDTQYFGPGTRLTVL.

This clonotype was recorded many times. The chain links TRBV7-2 to TRBJ2-3; 14 positions agree with TRBD2. The V gene's germline CDR1 is SGHTA and CDR2 FQGNSA. V shed 3 bases, J shed 4 bases, and the junction held 6 bases outside the gene matches. The CDR3 has 17 amino acids. The CDR3, as DNA: TGTGCCAGCAGCTTGGGACTAGCGGGAGTAAGCGCAGATACGCAGTATTTT. It specifies CASSLGLAGVSADTQYF.

This clonotype was seen at least ten times. This chain links TRBV4-3 with TRBJ1-1, with a weak D call TRBD1 (6 bases). Trimming pared 6 bases from V and 5 bases from J, leaving 19 bases between. CDR1 and CDR2 (germline): LGHNA, YSLEER. The CDR3 length is 15 residues. This CDR3 is CASRLEDSGKTEAFF. Written as DNA, the CDR3 is TGCGCCAGCAGACTTGAGGACAGTGGAAAGACTGAAGCTTTCTTT.

CDR3 sequence: CATPGYNEQFF. The DNA of the CDR3 is TGTGCCACGCCTGGATACAATGAGCAGTTCTTC. The chain uses TRBV5-4 and TRBJ2-1, with D hard to call. The germline gives CDR1 SGHNT, CDR2 YYREEE (reference sequence). This CDR3 region has 11 residues. Trimming took off 9 bases at V and 4 bases at J, with 8 bases between the two ends. The full variable domain, in which reference TRBV5-4 and TRBJ2-1 provide the parts outside the CDR3, is ETGVTQSPTHLIKTRGQQVTLRCSSQSGHNTVSWYQQALGQGPQFIFQYYREEENGRGNFPPRFSGLQFPNYSSELNVNALELDDSALYLCATPGYNEQFFGPGTRLTVL.

Ten or more counts support this clonotype. The CDR3 sequence is CASSEFRGLYEQYF. For the CDR3, the DNA is TGCGCCAGCAGTGAGTTTCGGGGCCTGTACGAGCAGTACTTC. The rearrangement links TRBV10-2 to TRBJ2-7; D may match TRBD1 or TRBD2 (5 bases each). Germline V gives CDR1 WSHSY, CDR2 SAAADI. V shed 1 base and J shed 4 bases, with 11 bases lying between them. The CDR3 is 14 amino acids.

This clonotype appeared a few times. The genes are TRBV7-8 and TRBJ1-2, with 9 nucleotides matching TRBD1. V was clipped by 4 bases and J by 1 base; unmatched bases: 10. The CDR3 is 17 amino acids. CDR1 is SGHVS and CDR2 is FQNEAQ in the germline V gene. CDR3 region: CASSWGQGMGVNYGYTF. In DNA form, the CDR3 reads TGTGCCAGCAGCTGGGGACAGGGAATGGGTGTTAACTATGGCTACACCTTC.

Turning to this clonotype: A read error is possible here, since a much larger clone lies one base away. The chain combines TRBV19 with TRBJ2-2; D may be TRBD1 (6 bases). The CDR3 has 14 amino acids. Germline lookup yields CDR1 LNHDA and CDR2 SQIVND (reference sequence). CDR3 sequence: CASSIGQNSGELFF. The CDR3 region has the DNA TGTGCCAGTAGTATTGGACAGAACAGCGGGGAGCTGTTTTTT.

This clonotype has ten or more counts. V usage is TRBV5-1 and J usage is TRBJ2-5; 8 bases line up with TRBD2. With V trimmed by 3 bases and J by 2 bases, 15 bases remained unmatched. CDR3 size: 18 residues. CDR1 is SGHRS and CDR2 is YFSETQ in the germline V gene. The CDR3 DNA is TGCGCCAGCAGCTGGGTTAGCGGGATTGGTTTAGAGCAAGAGACCCAGTACTTC. Protein sequence: CASSWVSGIGLEQETQYF. Combining the CDR3 with reference TRBV5-1 and TRBJ2-5 gives the whole variable domain KAGVTQTPRYLIKTRGQQVTLSCSPISGHRSVSWYQQTPGQGLQFLFEYFSETQRNKGNFPGRFSGRQFSNSRSEMNVSTLELGDSALYLCASSWVSGIGLEQETQYFGPGTRLLVL.

This clonotype was recorded many times. This chain uses TRBV6-5 with TRBJ2-1, with 10 positions matching TRBD2. The V gene's germline CDR1 is MNHEY and CDR2 SVGAGI. Trimming cost V 2 bases and J 6 bases; bases outside gene matches: 10. The CDR3 runs 17 residues. The CDR3 protein is CASSYDGAGGTSNEQFF. For the CDR3, the DNA is TGTGCCAGCAGTTACGATGGAGCGGGAGGGACTTCCAATGAGCAGTTCTTC.

This clonotype has a handful of counts. The chain joins TRBV2 to TRBJ2-1; 8 bases fit TRBD1. This CDR3 contains 15 residues. Germline-derived CDR1 and CDR2 are SNHLY and FYNNEI. After removal of 3 bases from V and 6 bases from J, the junction contained 7 bases not matched to a gene. The CDR3 sequence: CASSEQQGDFNEQFF. CDR3 DNA sequence: TGTGCCAGCAGTGAGCAACAGGGGGATTTCAATGAGCAGTTCTTC.

This clonotype was counted a few times. The rearrangement links TRBV7-6 to TRBJ2-7; a weak D match, TRBD1 (6 bases). The CDR3 covers 15 residues. The V and J ends lost 2 bases and 1 base respectively, with 12 bases between them. In germline, CDR1 is SGHVS, CDR2 FNYEAQ. The CDR3 loop is CASSLYGTPSYEQYF. The CDR3 DNA reads as TGTGCCAGCAGCTTATACGGGACACCATCCTACGAGCAGTACTTC.

This clonotype was detected many times. J is TRBJ1-1 and V is TRBV20-1, with D possibly matching TRBD1 (5 bases). Germline V gene sequence: CDR1 DFQATT, CDR2 SNEGSKA (reference sequence). V was clipped by 5 bases and J by 0 bases, with 13 bases between them. CDR3 length equals 14 residues. In nucleotides, the CDR3 is TGCAGTGCTGAAGGGACTTTTATGAACACTGAAGCTTTCTTT. It translates to CSAEGTFMNTEAFF.

This clonotype has only a few counts. This chain links TRBV5-5 with TRBJ2-3; D is perhaps TRBD2 (5 bases). Trimming took off 1 base at V and 2 bases at J, with 14 bases between the two ends. CDR1 SGHKS and CDR2 YYEKEE come from the germline V gene (reference sequence). This CDR3 has 16 amino acids. CDR3 sequence: CASSLKGAGITDTQYF. The CDR3 bases are TGTGCCAGCAGCTTGAAGGGCGCGGGCATCACAGATACGCAGTATTTT.

The gene calls are TRBV28 and TRBJ2-7; 8 positions agree with TRBD2. V dropped 8 bases and J dropped 1; count of bases not matched to a gene: 7. Germline loops: CDR1 MDHEN, CDR2 SYDVKM. The CDR3 has 14 residues. The CDR3, as DNA: TGTGCCAGCCAAGCGGGGGTCCTTTCCTACGAGCAGTACTTC. This translates into CASQAGVLSYEQYF.

The chain uses TRBV7-2 and TRBJ2-1; D perhaps matches TRBD1 (8 bases). Germline V gene data show CDR1 as SGHTA and CDR2 as FQGNSA. The CDR3 runs 16 residues. V lost 7 bases, J lost 2 bases, and 18 bases lay in between. CDR3 residues: CASTRTGRGAYNEQFF. The CDR3 DNA reads TGTGCCAGCACCAGGACAGGGAGGGGGGCCTACAATGAGCAGTTCTTC.